The T cell receptor beta chain under discussion was sequenced for a study of regulatory T cells in long-lasting Graves disease. Overall study results and limits: Having few samples may have compromised the accuracy. Repertoires from persistent disease leaned toward TRBV28, TRBJ1-2 and TRBJ2-5.

Assembly of TCR beta libraries relied on iRepertoire HTBI primers together with Arm-PCR of CDR3 regions. Each CDR3 protein is one row after TCRdb ran MiXCR on the multiplex PCR reads. Of 700,000 or so distinct CDR3 sequences in the sample, approximately 31% were seen once. This clonotype was recorded at least ten times. Its antigen is as yet unknown. Specified time point: persistent/refractory GD, antithyroid drugs over 5 years with positive TRAb. TCR sequences were obtained from RNA taken from PBMCs. Patient provenance is recorded as an endocrinology department in Xi'an, China. Germline V lookup: CDR1 LNHNV, CDR2 YYDKDF (reference sequence). This CDR3 has 15 residues. Between the trimmed V and J ends, which lost 0 bases and 0 bases, there was a span of 8 bases.

The gene calls are TRBV15 and TRBJ1-1, with a possible D match to TRBD1 (6 bases). This sequence was found in a female donor with Graves disease. Material: peripheral blood mononuclear cells (PBMCs), obtained when the disease was refractory, from a patient treated with antithyroid drugs. The CDR3 here is CATSRDQGLNTEAFF. The CDR3 DNA reads TGTGCCACCAGCAGAGATCAGGGGTTGAACACTGAAGCTTTCTTT.